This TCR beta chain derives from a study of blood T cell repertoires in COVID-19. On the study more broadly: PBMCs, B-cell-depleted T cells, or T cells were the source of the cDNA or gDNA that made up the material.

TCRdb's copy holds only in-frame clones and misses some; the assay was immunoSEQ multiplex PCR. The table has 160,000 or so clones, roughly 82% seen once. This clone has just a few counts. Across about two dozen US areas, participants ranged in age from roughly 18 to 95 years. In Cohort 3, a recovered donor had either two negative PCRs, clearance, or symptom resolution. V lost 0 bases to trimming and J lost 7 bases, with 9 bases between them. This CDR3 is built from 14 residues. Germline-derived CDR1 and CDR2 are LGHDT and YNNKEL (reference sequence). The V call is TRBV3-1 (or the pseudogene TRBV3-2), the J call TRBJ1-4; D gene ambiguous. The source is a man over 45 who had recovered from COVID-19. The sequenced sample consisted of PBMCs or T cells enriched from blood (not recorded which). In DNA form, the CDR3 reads TGTGCCAGCAGCCAAGATAGACGGGGTGAAAAACTGTTTTTT. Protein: CASSQDRRGEKLFF.